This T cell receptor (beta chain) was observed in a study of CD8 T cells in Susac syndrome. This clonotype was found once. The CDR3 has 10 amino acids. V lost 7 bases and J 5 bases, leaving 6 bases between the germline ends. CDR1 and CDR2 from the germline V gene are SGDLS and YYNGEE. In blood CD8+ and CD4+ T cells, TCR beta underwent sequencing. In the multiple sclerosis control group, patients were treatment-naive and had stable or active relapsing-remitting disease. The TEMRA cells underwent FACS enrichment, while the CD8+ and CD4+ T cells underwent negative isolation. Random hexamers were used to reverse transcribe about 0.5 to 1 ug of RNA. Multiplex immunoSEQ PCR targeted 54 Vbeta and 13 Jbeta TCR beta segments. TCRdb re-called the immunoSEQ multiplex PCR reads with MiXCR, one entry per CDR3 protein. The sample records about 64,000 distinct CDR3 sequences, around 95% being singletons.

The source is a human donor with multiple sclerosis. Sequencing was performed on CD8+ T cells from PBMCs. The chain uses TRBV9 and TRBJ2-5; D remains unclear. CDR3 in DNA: TGTGCCAGCGGGATGGAGACCCAGTACTTC. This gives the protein CASGMETQYF.